The 13 T cell receptor beta chains reported below all come from one sample, sequenced in a study of blood T cells in healthy people across ages. A second 7 to 11 cycle PCR used barcoded and J-beta primers. From the 5' RACE reads, TCRdb called clonotypes with MiXCR, one entry per CDR3 protein. The sample lists about 1,600,000 distinct CDR3 sequences; roughly 45% were seen once. Sequencing used blood. Receptors were obtained from a woman between 18 and 29 years old in good health.

The chain carries TRBV28 and TRBJ2-7; a possible D gene is TRBD2 (5 bases). There are 14 residues in the CDR3. V was cut by 6 bases and J by 1 base, with 13 bases left in between. The germline CDR1 and CDR2 sequences are MDHEN and SYDVKM. This chain's CDR3 is CASSVPGKSYEQYF. The CDR3 DNA is TGTGCCAGCAGCGTCCCGGGGAAATCCTACGAGCAGTACTTC.

This chain uses TRBV18 with TRBJ2-3, with 8 bases matching TRBD1. V was pared by 6 bases and J by 14 bases, with 10 bases of the junction left unmatched. Germline V CDR1 and CDR2: KGHSH, LQKENI. The CDR3 extends over 12 amino acids. The CDR3 DNA follows: TGTGCCAGCTCGCTGGACAGGGTTTCACGGTATTTT. Its protein product is CASSLDRVSRYF.

CDR3 in amino acids: CAWSGASYTF. The CDR3 nucleotides read TGTGCCTGGAGTGGGGCGAGCTACACCTTC. The rearrangement joins TRBV30 to TRBJ1-2; D remains unclear. The V gene lost 1 base and the J gene lost 9 bases, with 6 bases spanning the gap. The length of the CDR3 is 10 residues. Germline assignment: CDR1 GTSNPN and CDR2 SVGIG (reference sequence).

This clonotype was detected only a few times. The chain has TRBV5-6 and TRBJ2-5, with D hard to call. The end of the DNA fits TRBJ2-7 better, so the J call may be wrong. The CDR3 is 14 residues long. Germline V gives CDR1 SGHDT, CDR2 YYEEEE. In nucleotides, the CDR3 is TGTGCCAGCAGCTCGTGGCAGGTAATGTACGAGCAGTACTTC. It specifies CASSSWQVMYEQYF.

This clonotype was counted a few times. The CDR3 coding sequence is TGTGCCAGCAGTTTACCTGGGACTAGAGGAACAGATACGCAGTATTTT. Translation: CASSLPGTRGTDTQYF. The genes are TRBV12-3 or TRBV12-4 and TRBJ2-3; 8 bases are shared with TRBD2. The ends lost 2 bases at V and 3 bases at J; junction bases unmatched: 7. CDR3 length: 16 amino acids.

The J gene is TRBJ2-1, the V gene TRBV7-9; 11 nucleotides line up with TRBD2. The CDR3 has 17 residues. Trimming at V came to 4 bases and at J to 0 bases, leaving 5 bases not matched to a gene. Germline V gene lookup returns CDR1 SEHNR and CDR2 FQNEAQ (reference sequence). The CDR3 nucleotides are TGTGCCAGCAGCTGGGGTAGCGGGGGGGCCTCCTACAATGAGCAGTTCTTC. Protein: CASSWGSGGASYNEQFF.

This clonotype was seen once. This chain joins TRBV3-1 and TRBJ2-3; 9 bases match TRBD2. CDR1 and CDR2 (germline): LGHDT, YNNKEL (reference sequence). This CDR3 is 18 amino acids long. With 1 base clipped from V and 3 bases from J, the junction kept 11 bases outside the gene matches. CDR3 residues: CASSQGRTSAALTDTQYF. In DNA form, the CDR3 reads TGTGCCAGCAGCCAAGGTCGGACTAGCGCCGCTCTGACAGATACGCAGTATTTT.

This clonotype appeared a few times. The CDR3 sequence is CASRLQGSNYGYTF. In nucleotides, the CDR3 is TGTGCCAGCAGGTTACAGGGGAGTAACTATGGCTACACCTTC. The gene calls are TRBV2 and TRBJ1-2; 7 nucleotides line up with TRBD1. There are 14 residues in the CDR3. V was clipped by 6 bases and J by 1 base; unmatched bases: 5. Germline loops: CDR1 SNHLY, CDR2 FYNNEI.

CDR3 protein: CASSLGSFYTGELFF. CDR3 DNA: TGTGCCAGCAGCTTAGGCAGCTTCTACACCGGGGAGCTGTTTTTT. The chain combines TRBV7-9 with TRBJ2-2; unclear D gene. The CDR3 contains 15 residues. The V and J ends lost 1 base and 3 bases respectively, with 9 bases between them. Germline lookup yields CDR1 SEHNR and CDR2 FQNEAQ (reference sequence). The variable domain in full, with the rest retrieved from reference TRBV7-9 and TRBJ2-2, is DTGVSQNPRHKITKRGQNVTFRCDPISEHNRLYWYRQTLGQGPEFLTYFQNEAQLEKSRLLSDRFSAERPKGSFSTLEIQRTEQGDSAMYLCASSLGSFYTGELFFGEGSRLTVL.

The chain has TRBV10-3 and TRBJ2-5, with 10 bases lining up with TRBD2. CDR1 is ENHRY and CDR2 is SYGVKD in the germline V gene. This CDR3 region has 15 residues. V was clipped by 8 bases and J by 5 bases; unmatched bases: 11. The CDR3 loop is CAIGDSGRALETQYF. The DNA of the CDR3 is TGTGCCATCGGGGACAGCGGGAGGGCCTTGGAGACCCAGTACTTC.

This clonotype was picked up a small number of times. The chain has TRBV12-3 or TRBV12-4 and TRBJ2-4, with D perhaps TRBD2 (6 bases). The CDR3 is 14 amino acids. V shed 5 bases and J shed 4 bases, with 12 bases lying between them. The CDR3 sequence is CASSNFGGKNIQYF. DNA for the CDR3: TGTGCCAGCAGTAATTTCGGGGGAAAAAACATTCAGTACTTC.

The V gene is TRBV6-5, the J gene TRBJ2-7, with D hard to call. Germline-derived CDR1 and CDR2 are MNHEY and SVGAGI. V was clipped by 5 bases and J by 3 bases, with 20 bases between them. This CDR3 is 16 amino acids long. The CDR3: CASSILRSRTYYEQYF. The DNA for the CDR3 is TGTGCCAGCAGTATCCTCCGGTCGCGGACCTACTACGAGCAGTACTTC.

This clonotype was seen a handful of times. J is TRBJ2-7 and V is TRBV27; 10 bases fit TRBD1. This CDR3 is 15 amino acids long. CDR1 is MNHEY and CDR2 is SMNVEV in the germline V gene (reference sequence). V lost 4 bases to trimming and J lost 4 bases; unmatched junction nucleotides: 7. The CDR3 sequence: CASSWGTGVRYEQYF. CDR3 bases: TGTGCCAGCAGTTGGGGGACAGGGGTCAGGTACGAGCAGTACTTC.